The next 11 T cell receptor beta chains were all read from a single sample in a study of T cell repertoires in cytomegalovirus infection (dated by TCRdb to between 2017 and 2020). No cognate antigen is known for these TCRs. Interpreted using the paper, the treatment or condition label stands for: in vitro stimulation with specific CMV peptide epitopes to enrich CMV-specific T cells. The sequencer was an Illumina HiSeq 1500. TCRdb itself trimmed the public reads at Q25 with fastp, ran MiXCR and retained productive beta chains. One record per CDR3 amino acid sequence lists the most common genes and DNA. For this sample the table gives roughly 730,000 distinct CDR3 sequences, of which approximately 33% were detected only once. Of the sample, around a sixth falls within the top ten clones. Material: cultured PBMCs, obtained from culture after CMV antigen stimulation. These receptors came from a human donor in good health (CMV status not recorded). Some clones in this sample may be carry-over from other donors' samples.

The genes are TRBV3-1 and TRBJ2-3, with 15 nucleotides matching TRBD2. V trimming: 4 bases; J trimming: 0 bases; junction bases outside the gene matches: 8. The length of the CDR3 is 19 residues. Per the germline V gene, CDR1 is LGHDT and CDR2 is YNNKEL (reference sequence). CDR3 sequence reads: CASSRGLAGGSYSTDTQYF. The CDR3 DNA follows: TGTGCCAGCAGCCGAGGACTAGCGGGAGGGTCCTATAGCACAGATACGCAGTATTTT.

This clonotype was found a few times. V and J are TRBV19 and TRBJ2-3; 8 nucleotides align to TRBD1. CDR3 length equals 18 residues. V trimming: 3 bases; J trimming: 3 bases; junction bases outside the gene matches: 14. The germline V gene has CDR1 LNHDA and CDR2 SQIVND (reference sequence). CDR3 amino acids: CASSIRDLTGDATDTQYF. In nucleotides, the CDR3 is TGTGCCAGTAGTATCCGGGACTTGACAGGGGATGCGACAGATACGCAGTATTTT.

Comment on this clonotype: An end of the junction does not agree with germline; a read error may underlie this. J is TRBJ1-5 and V is TRBV19, with 7 bases matching TRBD1. This CDR3 region has 15 residues. Germline V gives CDR1 LNHDA, CDR2 SQIVND (reference sequence). As DNA, the CDR3 is TGTGCCAGTAGTCAGACCGGGACAGCTGATCAGCCCCATCATTTT. It specifies CASSQTGTADQPHHF.

This clonotype was observed a handful of times. The chain couples TRBV5-6 to TRBJ1-2; TRBD1 matches at 8 bases. This CDR3 region has 15 residues. V was clipped by 4 bases and J by 6 bases; unmatched bases: 11. Germline CDR1 and CDR2: SGHDT and YYEEEE. CDR3 DNA sequence: TGTGCCAGCAGCCCTCGACAGGGGAGACCAGATGGCTACACCTTC. It translates to CASSPRQGRPDGYTF.

CDR3 coding DNA: TGCAGTGCTAGAGATACGGACAGCAGCAATCAGCCCCAGCATTTT. The encoded protein is CSARDTDSSNQPQHF. The J gene is TRBJ1-5, the V gene TRBV20-1, with D perhaps TRBD1 (6 bases). The CDR3 runs to 15 residues. V dropped 0 bases and J dropped 1 base, with 10 bases sitting between them. Looked up from germline, CDR1 is DFQATT and CDR2 is SNEGSKA (reference sequence).

The rearrangement joins TRBV18 to TRBJ1-1, with no clear D. V lost 3 bases, J lost 5 bases, and 13 bases lay in between. This CDR3 contains 14 residues. Per germline, CDR1 KGHSH and CDR2 LQKENI. Here the CDR3 reads CASSPASGETEAFF. CDR3 sequence (DNA): TGTGCCAGCTCACCCGCCTCTGGGGAGACTGAAGCTTTCTTT.

This clonotype was counted between two and nine times. The chain links TRBV7-8 to TRBJ2-3; D call uncertain. CDR3 length: 13 amino acids. Trimming left V 4 bases short and J 5 bases short, with 10 bases between. Germline CDR1 is SGHVS and CDR2 is FQNEAQ. CDR3 nucleotides: TGTGCCAGCAGCTCTCCCTGGAAAGATACGCAGTATTTT. As protein: CASSSPWKDTQYF.

The chain joins TRBV20-1 to TRBJ1-1, with 7 bases lining up with TRBD1. After removal of 5 bases from V and 2 bases from J, the junction contained 8 bases not matched to a gene. Germline-derived CDR1 and CDR2 are DFQATT and SNEGSKA (reference sequence). This CDR3 comprises 14 residues. The CDR3 here is CSARDRVGNTEAFF. For the CDR3, the DNA is TGCAGTGCTCGCGACAGGGTGGGAAACACTGAAGCTTTCTTT.

This clonotype appeared once. The CDR3 region has the DNA TGTGCCAGCAGTTACTCTCCGCCGGGGGGGGGTAAAAACATTCAGTACTTC. Translated: CASSYSPPGGGKNIQYF. The V gene is TRBV6-5, the J gene TRBJ2-4; 8 positions agree with TRBD2. The V gene's germline CDR1 is MNHEY and CDR2 SVGAGI. V gave up 0 bases and J gave up 4 bases; unmatched junction bases: 8. The CDR3 contains 17 residues.

The rearrangement links TRBV27 to TRBJ2-5; 11 bases are a match to TRBD2. This CDR3 comprises 15 residues. The J segment lost 7 bases and the V segment lost 6 bases, leaving 10 bases of the junction unmatched. The germline V gene has CDR1 MNHEY and CDR2 SMNVEV (reference sequence). CDR3 bases: TGTGCCAGCAGACAAAGACTAGCGGGATTTTTGACCCAGTACTTC. The encoded protein is CASRQRLAGFLTQYF.

This clonotype was observed a handful of times. The chain is built from TRBV6-2 or TRBV6-3 and TRBJ2-7; the D gene is possibly TRBD2 (5 bases). This CDR3 region has 15 residues. CDR1 is MNHEY and CDR2 is SVGEGT in the germline V gene. Between the trimmed V and J ends, which lost 0 bases and 7 bases, there was a span of 16 bases. The CDR3 region is CASSYSRQERGEQYF. The CDR3 bases are TGTGCCAGCAGTTACTCGAGGCAGGAACGGGGAGAGCAGTACTTC.